A single sample is the source of the 2 T cell receptor beta chains below, sequenced in a study of OX40 agonist ivuxolimab in advanced cancers. Only in-frame clones appear in the TCRdb table, and some are missing; sequencing was by immunoSEQ multiplex PCR. The sample shows under 45,000 clones, about 74% of them seen only once. The sample consisted of CD4+ or CD8+ T cells sorted from blood, taken in a trial of the OX40 agonist ivuxolimab. The receptor set was obtained from an adult with an advanced solid tumor such as melanoma, head and neck, liver or kidney cancer.

This sequence joins TRBV10-3 and TRBJ1-1, with D perhaps matching TRBD1 (6 bases). Germline assignment: CDR1 ENHRY and CDR2 SYGVKD. Trimming pared 0 bases from V and 5 bases from J, leaving 13 bases between. This CDR3 has 15 residues. This CDR3 reads CAISESINRATEAFF. CDR3 sequence (DNA): TGTGCCATCAGTGAGTCAATAAACAGGGCTACTGAAGCTTTCTTT.

The V gene is TRBV10-3, the J gene TRBJ1-2; D is ambiguous. Between the trimmed V and J ends, which lost 2 bases and 1 base, there was a span of 5 bases. The V gene's germline CDR1 is ENHRY and CDR2 SYGVKD. CDR3 length: 13 residues. The CDR3 loop is CAISEDINYGYTF. The CDR3 nucleotides are TGTGCCATCAGTGAGGACATTAACTATGGCTACACCTTC.